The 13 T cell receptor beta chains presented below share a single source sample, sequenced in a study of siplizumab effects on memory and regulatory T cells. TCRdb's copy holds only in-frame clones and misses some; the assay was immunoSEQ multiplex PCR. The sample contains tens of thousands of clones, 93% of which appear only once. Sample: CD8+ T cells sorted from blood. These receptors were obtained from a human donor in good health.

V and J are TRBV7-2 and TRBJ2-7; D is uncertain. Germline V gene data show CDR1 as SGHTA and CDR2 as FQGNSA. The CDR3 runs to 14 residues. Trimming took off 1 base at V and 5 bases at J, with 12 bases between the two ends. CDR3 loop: CASSLVGPVDEQYF. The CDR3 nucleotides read TGTGCCAGCAGCTTAGTGGGCCCGGTGGACGAGCAGTACTTC. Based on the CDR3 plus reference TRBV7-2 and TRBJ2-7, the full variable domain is GAGVSQSPSNKVTEKGKDVELRCDPISGHTALYWYRQSLGQGLEFLIYFQGNSAPDKSGLPSDRFSAERTGGSVSTLTIQRTQQEDSAVYLCASSLVGPVDEQYFGPGTRLTVT.

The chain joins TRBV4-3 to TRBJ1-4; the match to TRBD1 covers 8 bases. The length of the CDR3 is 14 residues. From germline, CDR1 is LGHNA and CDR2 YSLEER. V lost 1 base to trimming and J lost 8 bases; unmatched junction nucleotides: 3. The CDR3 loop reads CASSQGDRSEKLFF. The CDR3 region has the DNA TGCGCCAGCAGCCAAGGGGACAGGTCCGAAAAACTGTTTTTT.

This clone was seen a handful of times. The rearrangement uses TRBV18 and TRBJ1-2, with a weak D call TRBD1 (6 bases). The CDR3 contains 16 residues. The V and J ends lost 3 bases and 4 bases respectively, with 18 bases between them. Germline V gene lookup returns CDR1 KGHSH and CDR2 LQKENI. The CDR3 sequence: CASSPGLRQEGYGYTF. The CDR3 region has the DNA TGTGCCAGCTCACCGGGGCTGAGACAGGAAGGCTATGGCTACACCTTC.

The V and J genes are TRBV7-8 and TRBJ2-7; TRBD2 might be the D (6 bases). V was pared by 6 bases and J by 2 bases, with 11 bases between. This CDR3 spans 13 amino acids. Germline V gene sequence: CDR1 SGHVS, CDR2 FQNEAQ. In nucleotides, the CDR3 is TGTGCCAGCAGGAACCGGGAGACCTACGAGCAGTACTTC. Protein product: CASRNRETYEQYF.

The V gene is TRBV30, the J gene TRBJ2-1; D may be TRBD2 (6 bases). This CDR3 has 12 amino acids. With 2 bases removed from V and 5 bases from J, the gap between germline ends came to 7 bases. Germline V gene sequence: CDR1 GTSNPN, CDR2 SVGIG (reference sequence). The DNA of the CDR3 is TGTGCCTGGAGTCCGGGGGACAATGAGCAGTTCTTC. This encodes CAWSPGDNEQFF.

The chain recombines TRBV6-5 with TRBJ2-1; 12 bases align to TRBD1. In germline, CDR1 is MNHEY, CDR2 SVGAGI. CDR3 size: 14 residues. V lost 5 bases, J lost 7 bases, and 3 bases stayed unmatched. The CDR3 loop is CASSPGQGANEQFF. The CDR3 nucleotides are TGTGCCAGCAGTCCGGGACAGGGGGCGAATGAGCAGTTCTTC.

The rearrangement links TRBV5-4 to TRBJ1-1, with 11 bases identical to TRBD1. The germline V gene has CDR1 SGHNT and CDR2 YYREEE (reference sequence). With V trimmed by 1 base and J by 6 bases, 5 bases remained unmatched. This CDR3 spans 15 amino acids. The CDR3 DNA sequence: TGTGCCAGCAGCTTGTGGACAGGGGGCGTTGCTGAAGCTTTCTTT. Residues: CASSLWTGGVAEAFF.

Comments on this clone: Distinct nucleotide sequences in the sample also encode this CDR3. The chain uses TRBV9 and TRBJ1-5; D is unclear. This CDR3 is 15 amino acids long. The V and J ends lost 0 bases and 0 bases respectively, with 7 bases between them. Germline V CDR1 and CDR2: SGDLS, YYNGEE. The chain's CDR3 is CASSVDGNSNQPQHF. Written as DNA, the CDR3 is TGTGCCAGCAGCGTAGACGGGAATAGCAATCAGCCCCAGCATTTT.

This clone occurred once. CDR3 loop: CASSQVASGSYEQYF. For the CDR3, the DNA is TGCGCCAGCAGCCAAGTGGCTAGCGGCTCCTACGAGCAGTACTTC. The rearrangement joins TRBV4-1 to TRBJ2-7, with TRBD2 matching over 7 bases. Unmatched junction bases numbered 3, after V lost 1 base and J lost 0 bases. Germline assignment: CDR1 MGHRA and CDR2 YSYEKL. CDR3 length: 15 amino acids.

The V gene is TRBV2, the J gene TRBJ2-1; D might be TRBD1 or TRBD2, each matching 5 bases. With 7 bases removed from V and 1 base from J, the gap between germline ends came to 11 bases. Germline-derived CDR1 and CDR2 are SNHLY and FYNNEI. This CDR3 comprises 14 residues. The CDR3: CASMGTRSYNEQFF. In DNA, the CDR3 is TGTGCCAGCATGGGGACGAGGTCCTACAATGAGCAGTTCTTC.

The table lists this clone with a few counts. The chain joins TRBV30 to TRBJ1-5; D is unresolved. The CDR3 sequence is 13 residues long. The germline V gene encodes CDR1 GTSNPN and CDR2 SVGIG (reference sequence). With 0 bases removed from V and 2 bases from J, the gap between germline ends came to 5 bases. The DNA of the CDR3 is TGTGCCTGGAGTGTAAGCCGCAATCAGCCCCAGCATTTT. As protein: CAWSVSRNQPQHF.

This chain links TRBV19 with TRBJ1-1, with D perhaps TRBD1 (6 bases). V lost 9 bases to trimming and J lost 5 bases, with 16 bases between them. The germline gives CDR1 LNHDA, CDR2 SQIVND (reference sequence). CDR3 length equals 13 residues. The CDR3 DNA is TGTGCCAGCGCCAAAGGGACAATTACTGAAGCTTTCTTT. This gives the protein CASAKGTITEAFF.

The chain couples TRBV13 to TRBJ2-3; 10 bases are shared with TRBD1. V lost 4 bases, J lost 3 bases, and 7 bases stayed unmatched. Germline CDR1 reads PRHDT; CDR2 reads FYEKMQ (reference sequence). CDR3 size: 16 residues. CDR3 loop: CASSYRPGQGTDTQYF. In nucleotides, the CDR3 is TGTGCCAGCAGCTACAGGCCGGGACAGGGGACAGATACGCAGTATTTT.